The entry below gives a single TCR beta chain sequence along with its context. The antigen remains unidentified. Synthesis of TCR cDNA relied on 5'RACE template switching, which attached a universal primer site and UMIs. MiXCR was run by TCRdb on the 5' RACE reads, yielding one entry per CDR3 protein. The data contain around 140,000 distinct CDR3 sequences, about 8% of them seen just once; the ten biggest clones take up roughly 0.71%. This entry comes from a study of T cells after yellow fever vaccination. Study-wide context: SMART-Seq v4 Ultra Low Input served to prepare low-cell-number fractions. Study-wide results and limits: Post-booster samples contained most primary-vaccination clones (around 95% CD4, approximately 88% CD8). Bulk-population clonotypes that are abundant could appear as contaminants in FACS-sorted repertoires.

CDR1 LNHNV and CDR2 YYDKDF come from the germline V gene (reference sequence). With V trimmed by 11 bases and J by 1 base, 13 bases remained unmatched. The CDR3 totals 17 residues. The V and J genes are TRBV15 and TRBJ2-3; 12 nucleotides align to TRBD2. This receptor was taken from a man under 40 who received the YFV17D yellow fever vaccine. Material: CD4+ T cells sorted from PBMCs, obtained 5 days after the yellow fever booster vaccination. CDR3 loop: CAAGRRTSGVRTDTQYF. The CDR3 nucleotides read TGTGCCGCCGGAAGGCGGACTAGCGGGGTTCGCACAGATACGCAGTATTTT.